This T cell receptor (beta chain) was retrieved from a study of T cell changes during pregnancy in multiple sclerosis. Trimming pared 3 bases from V and 4 bases from J, leaving 9 bases between. Looked up from germline, CDR1 is MDHEN and CDR2 is SYDVKM. There are 13 residues in the CDR3. The table came from immunoSEQ multiplex PCR; TCRdb's copy has only in-frame clones and leaves some out. The table records roughly 93,000 clones, approximately 90% of them present only once. This chain joins TRBV28 and TRBJ1-2, with D unresolved. This specimen consisted of peripheral blood, obtained in the first trimester of pregnancy. The TCR comes from a female donor in good health, enrolled as a control in a pregnancy study. CDR3 nucleotide sequence: TGTGCCAGCAGTTTGGAGGTGCTCTATGGCTACACCTTC. Protein product: CASSLEVLYGYTF.